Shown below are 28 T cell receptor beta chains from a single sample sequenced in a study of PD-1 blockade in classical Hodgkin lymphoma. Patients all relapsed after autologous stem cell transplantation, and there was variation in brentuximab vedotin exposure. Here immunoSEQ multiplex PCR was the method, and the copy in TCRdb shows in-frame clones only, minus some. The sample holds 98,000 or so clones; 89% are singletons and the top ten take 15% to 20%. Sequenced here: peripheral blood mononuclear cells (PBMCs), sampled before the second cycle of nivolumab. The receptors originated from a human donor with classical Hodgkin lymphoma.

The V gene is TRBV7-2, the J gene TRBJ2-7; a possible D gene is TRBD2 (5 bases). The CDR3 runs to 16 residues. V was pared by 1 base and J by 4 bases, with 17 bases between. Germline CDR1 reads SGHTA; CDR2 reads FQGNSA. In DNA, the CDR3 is TGTGCCAGCAGCTTAGTTTCTAAAGGACTTGATTACGAGCAGTACTTC. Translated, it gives CASSLVSKGLDYEQYF. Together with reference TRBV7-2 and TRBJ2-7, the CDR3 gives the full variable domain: GAGVSQSPSNKVTEKGKDVELRCDPISGHTALYWYRQSLGQGLEFLIYFQGNSAPDKSGLPSDRFSAERTGGSVSTLTIQRTQQEDSAVYLCASSLVSKGLDYEQYFGPGTRLTVT.

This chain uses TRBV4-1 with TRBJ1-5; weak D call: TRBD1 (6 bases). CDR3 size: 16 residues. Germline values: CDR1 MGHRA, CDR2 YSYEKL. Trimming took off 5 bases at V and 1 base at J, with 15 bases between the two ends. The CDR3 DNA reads TGCGCCAGCAGCTACTTAACAGGGATAAGCAATCAGCCCCAGCATTTT. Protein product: CASSYLTGISNQPQHF.

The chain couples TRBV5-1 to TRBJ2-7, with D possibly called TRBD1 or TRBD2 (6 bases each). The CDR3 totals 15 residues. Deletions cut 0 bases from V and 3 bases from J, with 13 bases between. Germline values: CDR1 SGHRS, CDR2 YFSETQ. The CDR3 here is CASSLEGGRFYEQYF. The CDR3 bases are TGCGCCAGCAGCTTGGAGGGGGGCCGGTTCTACGAGCAGTACTTC. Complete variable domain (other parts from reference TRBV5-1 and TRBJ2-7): KAGVTQTPRYLIKTRGQQVTLSCSPISGHRSVSWYQQTPGQGLQFLFEYFSETQRNKGNFPGRFSGRQFSNSRSEMNVSTLELGDSALYLCASSLEGGRFYEQYFGPGTRLTVT.

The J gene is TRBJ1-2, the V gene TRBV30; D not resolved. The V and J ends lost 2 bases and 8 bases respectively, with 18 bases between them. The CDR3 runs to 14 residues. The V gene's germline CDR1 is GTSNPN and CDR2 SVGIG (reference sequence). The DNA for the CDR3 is TGTGCCTGGAGTCTACAGATCCAGCGGATGGGCTACACCTTC. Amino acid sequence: CAWSLQIQRMGYTF.

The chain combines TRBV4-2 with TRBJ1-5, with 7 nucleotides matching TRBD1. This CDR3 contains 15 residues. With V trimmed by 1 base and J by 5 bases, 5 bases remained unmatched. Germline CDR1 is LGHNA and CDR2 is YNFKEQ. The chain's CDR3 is CASSQADRDDQPQHF. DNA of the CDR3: TGTGCCAGCAGCCAAGCCGACAGGGATGATCAGCCCCAGCATTTT.

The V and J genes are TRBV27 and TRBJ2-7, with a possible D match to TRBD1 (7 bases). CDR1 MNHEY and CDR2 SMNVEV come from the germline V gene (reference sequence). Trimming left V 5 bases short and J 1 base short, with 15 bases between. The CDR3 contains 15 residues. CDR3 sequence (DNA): TGTGCCAGCAGTCCTATGACAGGGAGGTCCTACGAGCAGTACTTC. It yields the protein CASSPMTGRSYEQYF.

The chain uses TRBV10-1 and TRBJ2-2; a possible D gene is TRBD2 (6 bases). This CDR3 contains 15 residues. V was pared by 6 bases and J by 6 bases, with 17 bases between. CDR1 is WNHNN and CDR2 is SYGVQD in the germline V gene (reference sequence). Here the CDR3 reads CASSFGLASAGELFF. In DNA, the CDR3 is TGCGCCAGCAGCTTCGGCCTAGCGTCGGCCGGGGAGCTGTTTTTT.

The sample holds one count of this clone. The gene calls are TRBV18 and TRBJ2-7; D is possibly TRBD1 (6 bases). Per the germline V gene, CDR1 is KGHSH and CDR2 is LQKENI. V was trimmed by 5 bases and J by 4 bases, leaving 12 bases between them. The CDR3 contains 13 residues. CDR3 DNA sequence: TGTGCCAGCTCAGAATCTACAGGGTACGAGCAGTACTTC. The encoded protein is CASSESTGYEQYF.

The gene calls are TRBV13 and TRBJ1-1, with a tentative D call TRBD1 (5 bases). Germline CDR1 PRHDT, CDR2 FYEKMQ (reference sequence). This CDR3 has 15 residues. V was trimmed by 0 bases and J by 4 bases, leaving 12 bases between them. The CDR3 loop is CASSLGGRGSTEAFF. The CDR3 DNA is TGTGCCAGCAGCTTAGGAGGCCGGGGGAGCACTGAAGCTTTCTTT.

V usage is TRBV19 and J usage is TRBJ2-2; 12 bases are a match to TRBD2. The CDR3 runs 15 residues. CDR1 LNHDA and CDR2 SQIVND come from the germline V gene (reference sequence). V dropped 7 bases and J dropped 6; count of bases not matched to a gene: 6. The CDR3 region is CASISSGRGAGELFF. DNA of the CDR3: TGTGCCAGTATCTCTAGCGGGAGGGGGGCCGGGGAGCTGTTTTTT. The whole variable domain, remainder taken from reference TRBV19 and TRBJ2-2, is DGGITQSPKYLFRKEGQNVTLSCEQNLNHDAMYWYRQDPGQGLRLIYYSQIVNDFQKGDIAEGYSVSREKKESFPLTVTSAQKNPTAFYLCASISSGRGAGELFFGEGSRLTVL.

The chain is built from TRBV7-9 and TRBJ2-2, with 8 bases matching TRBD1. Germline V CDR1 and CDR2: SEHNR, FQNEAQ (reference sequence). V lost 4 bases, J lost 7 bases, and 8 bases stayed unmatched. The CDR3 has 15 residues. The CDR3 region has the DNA TGTGCCAGCAGCTCATCAGGGGGCGCGGGCGGGGAGCTGTTTTTT. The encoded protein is CASSSSGGAGGELFF.

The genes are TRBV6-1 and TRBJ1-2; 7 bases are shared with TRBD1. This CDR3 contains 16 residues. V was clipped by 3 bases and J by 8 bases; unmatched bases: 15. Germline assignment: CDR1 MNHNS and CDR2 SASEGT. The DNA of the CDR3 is TGTGCCAGCAGTGAGAGATCGCGAGGGGGCGTTGGCGGCTACACCTTC. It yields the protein CASSERSRGGVGGYTF.

The CDR3 DNA follows: TGTGCCAGTAGTCTCGGACTAGCCTACAATGAGCAGTTCTTC. Its protein is CASSLGLAYNEQFF. This chain joins TRBV19 and TRBJ2-1, with 7 bases fitting TRBD2. The junction had 3 bases not matched to a gene; V was cut back by 5 bases and J by 2 bases. The CDR3 consists of 14 residues. From germline, CDR1 is LNHDA and CDR2 SQIVND (reference sequence).

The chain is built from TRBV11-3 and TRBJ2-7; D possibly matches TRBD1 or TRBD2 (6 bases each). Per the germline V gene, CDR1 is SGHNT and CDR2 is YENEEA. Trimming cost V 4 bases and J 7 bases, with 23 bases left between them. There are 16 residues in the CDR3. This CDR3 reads CASSSNYGDTAGEQYF. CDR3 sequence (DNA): TGTGCCAGCAGCTCTAATTACGGGGACACGGCGGGAGAGCAGTACTTC.

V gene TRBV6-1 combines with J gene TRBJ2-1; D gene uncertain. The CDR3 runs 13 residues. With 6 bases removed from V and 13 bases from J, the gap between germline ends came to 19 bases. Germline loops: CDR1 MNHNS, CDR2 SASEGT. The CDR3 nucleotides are TGTGCCAGCAGCCCAGACCAGTTTATGGCCCAGTTCTTC. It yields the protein CASSPDQFMAQFF.

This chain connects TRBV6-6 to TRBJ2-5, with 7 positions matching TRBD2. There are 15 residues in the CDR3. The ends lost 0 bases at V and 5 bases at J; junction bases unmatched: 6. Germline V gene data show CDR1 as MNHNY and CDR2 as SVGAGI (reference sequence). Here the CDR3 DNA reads TGTGCCAGCAGTTACTCAGGGGAGGGTTCCGAGACCCAGTACTTC. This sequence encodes CASSYSGEGSETQYF.

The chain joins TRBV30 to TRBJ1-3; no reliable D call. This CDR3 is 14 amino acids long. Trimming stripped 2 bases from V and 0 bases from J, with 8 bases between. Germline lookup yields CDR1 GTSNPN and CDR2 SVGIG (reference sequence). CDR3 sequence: CAWSNGLSGNTIYF. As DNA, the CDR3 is TGTGCCTGGAGTAACGGCCTCTCTGGAAACACCATATATTTT.

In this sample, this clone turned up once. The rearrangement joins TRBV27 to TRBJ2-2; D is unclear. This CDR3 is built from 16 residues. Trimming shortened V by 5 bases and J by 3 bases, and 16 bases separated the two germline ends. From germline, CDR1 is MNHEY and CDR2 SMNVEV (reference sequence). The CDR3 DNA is TGTGCCAGCAGTACCGAGAGGCCGGTCCACACCGGGGAGCTGTTTTTT. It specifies CASSTERPVHTGELFF.

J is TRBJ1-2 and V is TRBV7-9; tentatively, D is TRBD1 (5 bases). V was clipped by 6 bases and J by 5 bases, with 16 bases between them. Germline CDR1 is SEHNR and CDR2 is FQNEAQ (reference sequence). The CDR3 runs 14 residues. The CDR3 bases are TGTGCCAGCAGTCCCGGGGGAAAAGGGTATGGCTACACCTTC. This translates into CASSPGGKGYGYTF.

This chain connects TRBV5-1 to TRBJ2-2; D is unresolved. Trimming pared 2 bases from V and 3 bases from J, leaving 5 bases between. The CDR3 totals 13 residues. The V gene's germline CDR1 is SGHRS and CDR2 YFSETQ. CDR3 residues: CASSFGDTGELFF. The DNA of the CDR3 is TGCGCCAGCAGCTTTGGGGACACCGGGGAGCTGTTTTTT. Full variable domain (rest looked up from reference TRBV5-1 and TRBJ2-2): KAGVTQTPRYLIKTRGQQVTLSCSPISGHRSVSWYQQTPGQGLQFLFEYFSETQRNKGNFPGRFSGRQFSNSRSEMNVSTLELGDSALYLCASSFGDTGELFFGEGSRLTVL.

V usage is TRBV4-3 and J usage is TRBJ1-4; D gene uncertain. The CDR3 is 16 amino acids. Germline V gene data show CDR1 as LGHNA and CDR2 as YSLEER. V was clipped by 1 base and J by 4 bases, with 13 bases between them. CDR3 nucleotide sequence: TGCGCCAGCAGCCAAGTACCCGGAGAAAGTAATGAAAAACTGTTTTTT. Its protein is CASSQVPGESNEKLFF.

The CDR3 protein is CASSNDRAPSRGGYTF. The CDR3 nucleotides read TGTGCCAGTAGTAACGACAGGGCCCCGAGTCGTGGTGGCTACACCTTC. V is TRBV19 and J is TRBJ1-2; 7 bases fit TRBD1. V shed 4 bases, J shed 7 bases, and the junction held 15 bases outside the gene matches. Germline lookup yields CDR1 LNHDA and CDR2 SQIVND (reference sequence). The CDR3 is 16 residues long.

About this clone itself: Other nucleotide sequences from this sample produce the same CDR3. CDR3 nucleotides: TGTGCCTGGAGTGTAGGGGGTCGTCAGCCCCAGCATTTT. It yields the protein CAWSVGGRQPQHF. The rearrangement joins TRBV30 to TRBJ1-5; D perhaps matches TRBD1 (6 bases). The V end was cut by 0 bases, the J end by 6 bases, with 9 bases between. Germline assignment: CDR1 GTSNPN and CDR2 SVGIG (reference sequence). The CDR3 covers 13 residues.

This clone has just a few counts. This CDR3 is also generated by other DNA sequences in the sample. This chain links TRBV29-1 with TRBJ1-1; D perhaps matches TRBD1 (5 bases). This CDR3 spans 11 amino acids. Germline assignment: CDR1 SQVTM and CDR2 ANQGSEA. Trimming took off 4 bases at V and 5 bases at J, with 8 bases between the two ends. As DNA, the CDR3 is TGCAGCGTTGGGGGCGCAACTGAAGCTTTCTTT. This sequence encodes CSVGGATEAFF.

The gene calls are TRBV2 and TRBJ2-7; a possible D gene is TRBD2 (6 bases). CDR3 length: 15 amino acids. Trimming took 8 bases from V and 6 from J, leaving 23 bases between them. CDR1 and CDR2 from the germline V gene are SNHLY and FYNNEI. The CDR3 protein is CASGANRESLFEQYF. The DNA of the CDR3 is TGTGCCAGCGGAGCGAATCGGGAGAGCTTATTCGAGCAGTACTTC.

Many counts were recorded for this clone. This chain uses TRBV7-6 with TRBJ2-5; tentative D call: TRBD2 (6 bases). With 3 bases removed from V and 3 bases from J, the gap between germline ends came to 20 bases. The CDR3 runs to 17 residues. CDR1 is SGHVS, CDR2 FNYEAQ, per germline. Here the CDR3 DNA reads TGTGCCAGCAGCTTCTACGTCCGGGGGATGGGGGAAGAGACCCAGTACTTC. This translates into CASSFYVRGMGEETQYF.

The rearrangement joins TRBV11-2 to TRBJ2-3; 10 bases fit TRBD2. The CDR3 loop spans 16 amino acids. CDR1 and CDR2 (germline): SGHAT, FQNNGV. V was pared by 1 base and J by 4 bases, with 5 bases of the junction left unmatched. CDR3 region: CASSLASGSRADTQYF. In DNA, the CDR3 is TGTGCCAGCAGCTTAGCTAGCGGGAGTCGGGCAGATACGCAGTATTTT.

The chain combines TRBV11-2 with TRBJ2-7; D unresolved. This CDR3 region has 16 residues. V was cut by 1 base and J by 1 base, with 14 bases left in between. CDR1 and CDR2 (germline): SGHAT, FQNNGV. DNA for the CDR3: TGTGCCAGCAGCTTAGGGTTCGGGCGAACTTCCTACGAGCAGTACTTC. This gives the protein CASSLGFGRTSYEQYF.